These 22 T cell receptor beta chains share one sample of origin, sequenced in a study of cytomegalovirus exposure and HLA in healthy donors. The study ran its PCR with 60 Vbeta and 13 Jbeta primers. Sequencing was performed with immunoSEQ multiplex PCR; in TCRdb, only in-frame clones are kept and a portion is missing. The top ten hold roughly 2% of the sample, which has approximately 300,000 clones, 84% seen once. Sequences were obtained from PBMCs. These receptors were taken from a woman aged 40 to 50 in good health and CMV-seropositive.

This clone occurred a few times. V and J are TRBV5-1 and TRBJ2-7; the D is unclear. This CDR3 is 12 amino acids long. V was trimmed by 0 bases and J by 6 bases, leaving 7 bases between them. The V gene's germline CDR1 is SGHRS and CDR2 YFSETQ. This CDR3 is CASSLGASEQYF. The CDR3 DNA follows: TGCGCCAGCAGCTTGGGGGCATCCGAGCAGTACTTC.

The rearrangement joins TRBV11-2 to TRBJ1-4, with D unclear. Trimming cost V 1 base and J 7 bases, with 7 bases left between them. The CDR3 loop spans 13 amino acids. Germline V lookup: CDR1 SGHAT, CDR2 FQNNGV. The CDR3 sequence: CASSLGRTEKLFF. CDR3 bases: TGTGCCAGCAGCTTAGGGAGGACTGAAAAACTGTTTTTT.

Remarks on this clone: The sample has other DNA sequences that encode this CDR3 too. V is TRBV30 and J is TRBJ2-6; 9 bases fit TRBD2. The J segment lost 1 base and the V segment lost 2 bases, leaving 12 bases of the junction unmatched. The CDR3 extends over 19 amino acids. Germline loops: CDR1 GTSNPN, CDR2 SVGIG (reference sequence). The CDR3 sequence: CAWSRGGLAGWSGANVLTF. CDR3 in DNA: TGTGCCTGGAGTAGGGGTGGTCTAGCGGGATGGTCTGGGGCCAACGTCCTGACTTTC.

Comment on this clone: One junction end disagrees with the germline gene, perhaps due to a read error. The CDR3 bases are TGCGCCAGCAACCAAGTCAAATGGCGGGACAGACAATACGAGCAGTACTTC. Its protein product is CASNQVKWRDRQYEQYF. The gene calls are TRBV4-1 and TRBJ2-7, with D perhaps matching TRBD1 (7 bases). Germline CDR1 reads MGHRA; CDR2 reads YSYEKL. The CDR3 spans 17 residues.

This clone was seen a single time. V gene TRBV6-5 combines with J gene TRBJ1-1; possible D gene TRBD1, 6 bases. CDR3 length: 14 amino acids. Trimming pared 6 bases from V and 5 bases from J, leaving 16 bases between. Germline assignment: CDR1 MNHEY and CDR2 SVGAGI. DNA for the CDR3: TGTGCCAGCAGGTCCTCAGGGGAGGGAACTGAAGCTTTCTTT. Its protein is CASRSSGEGTEAFF.

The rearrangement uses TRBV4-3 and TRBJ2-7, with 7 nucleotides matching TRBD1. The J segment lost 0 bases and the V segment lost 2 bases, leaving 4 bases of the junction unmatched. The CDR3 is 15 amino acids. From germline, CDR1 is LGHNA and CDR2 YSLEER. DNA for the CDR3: TGCGCCAGCAGCCAAACAGGGGCCAACTCCTACGAGCAGTACTTC. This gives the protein CASSQTGANSYEQYF.

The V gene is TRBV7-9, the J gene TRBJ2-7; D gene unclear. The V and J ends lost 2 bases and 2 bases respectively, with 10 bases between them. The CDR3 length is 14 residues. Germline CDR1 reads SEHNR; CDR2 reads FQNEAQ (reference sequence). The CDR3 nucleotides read TGTGCCAGCAGCTTATATGCCGCGGCCTACGAGCAGTACTTC. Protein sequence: CASSLYAAAYEQYF.

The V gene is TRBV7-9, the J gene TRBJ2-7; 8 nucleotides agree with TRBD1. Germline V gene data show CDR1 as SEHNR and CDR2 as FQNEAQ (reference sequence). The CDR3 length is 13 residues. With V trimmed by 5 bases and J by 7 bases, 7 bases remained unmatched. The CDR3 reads CASSRTGGGEQYF. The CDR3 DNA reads TGTGCCAGCAGCCGAACAGGGGGAGGAGAGCAGTACTTC.

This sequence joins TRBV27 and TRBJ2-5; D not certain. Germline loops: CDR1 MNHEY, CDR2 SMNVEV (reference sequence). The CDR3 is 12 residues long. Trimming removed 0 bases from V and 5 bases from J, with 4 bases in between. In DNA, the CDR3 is TGTGCCAGCAGTTTATCGAGGGAGACCCAGTACTTC. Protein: CASSLSRETQYF.

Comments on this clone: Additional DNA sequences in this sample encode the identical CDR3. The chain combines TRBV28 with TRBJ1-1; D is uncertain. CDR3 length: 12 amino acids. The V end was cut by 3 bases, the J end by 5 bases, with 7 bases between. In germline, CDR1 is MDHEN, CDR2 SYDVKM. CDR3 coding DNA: TGTGCCAGCAGTTTGAGAGGGACTGAAGCTTTCTTT. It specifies CASSLRGTEAFF.

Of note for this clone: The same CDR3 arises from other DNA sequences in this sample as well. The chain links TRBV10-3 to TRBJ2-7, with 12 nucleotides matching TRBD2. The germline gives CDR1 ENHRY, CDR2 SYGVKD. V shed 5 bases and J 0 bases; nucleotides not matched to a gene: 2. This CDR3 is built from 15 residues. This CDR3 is CAISQTSGSSYEQYF. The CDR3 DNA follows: TGTGCCATCAGTCAGACTAGCGGGAGCTCCTACGAGCAGTACTTC.

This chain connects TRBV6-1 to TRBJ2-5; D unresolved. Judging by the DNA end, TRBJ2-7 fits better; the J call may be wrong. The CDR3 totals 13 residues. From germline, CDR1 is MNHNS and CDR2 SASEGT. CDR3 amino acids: CASSTRLGYEQYF. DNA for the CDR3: TGTGCCAGCAGTACACGACTCGGATACGAGCAGTACTTC.

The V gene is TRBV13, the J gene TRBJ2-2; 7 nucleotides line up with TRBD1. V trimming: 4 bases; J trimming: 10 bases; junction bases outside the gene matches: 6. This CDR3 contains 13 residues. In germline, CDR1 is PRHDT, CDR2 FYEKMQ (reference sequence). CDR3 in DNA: TGTGCCAGCAGCTACGGGACAGTCGTGGAGCTGTTTTTT. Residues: CASSYGTVVELFF.

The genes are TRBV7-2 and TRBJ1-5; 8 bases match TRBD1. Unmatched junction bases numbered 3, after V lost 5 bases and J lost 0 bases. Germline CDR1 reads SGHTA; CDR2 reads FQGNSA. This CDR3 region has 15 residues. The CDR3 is CASSPGQGSNQPQHF. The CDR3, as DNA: TGTGCCAGCAGCCCAGGACAGGGTAGCAATCAGCCCCAGCATTTT.

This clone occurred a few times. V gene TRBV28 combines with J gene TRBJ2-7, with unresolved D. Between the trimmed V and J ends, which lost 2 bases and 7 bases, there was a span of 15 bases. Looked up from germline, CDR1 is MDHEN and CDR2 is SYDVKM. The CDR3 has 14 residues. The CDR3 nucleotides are TGTGCCAGCAGTTTAATTTCAGCCAGCGTGGAGCAGTACTTC. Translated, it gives CASSLISASVEQYF.

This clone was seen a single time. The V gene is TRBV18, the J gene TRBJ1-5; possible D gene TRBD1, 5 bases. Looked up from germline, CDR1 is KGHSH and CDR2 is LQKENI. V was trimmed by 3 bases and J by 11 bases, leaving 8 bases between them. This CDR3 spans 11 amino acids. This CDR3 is CASSPGGAQHF. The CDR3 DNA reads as TGTGCCAGCTCACCCGGGGGGGCCCAGCATTTT.

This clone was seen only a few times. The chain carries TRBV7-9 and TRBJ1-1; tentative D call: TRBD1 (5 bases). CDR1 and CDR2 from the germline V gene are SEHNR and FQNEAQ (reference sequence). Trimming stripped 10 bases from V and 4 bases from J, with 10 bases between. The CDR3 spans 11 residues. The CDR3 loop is CATGGFTEAFF. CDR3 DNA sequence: TGTGCCACCGGGGGATTCACTGAAGCTTTCTTT.

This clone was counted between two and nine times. The CDR3 bases are TGTGCCAGCAGTGAGGGTGGGGAATATCAGCCCCAGCATTTT. Translation: CASSEGGEYQPQHF. The genes are TRBV11-2 and TRBJ1-5; no clear D gene. Germline CDR1 reads SGHAT; CDR2 reads FQNNGV. This CDR3 region has 14 residues. The V gene lost 6 bases and the J gene lost 5 bases, with 14 bases spanning the gap. Together with reference TRBV11-2 and TRBJ1-5, the CDR3 gives the full variable domain: EAGVAQSPRYKIIEKRQSVAFWCNPISGHATLYWYQQILGQGPKLLIQFQNNGVVDDSQLPKDRFSAERLKGVDSTLKIQPAKLEDSAVYLCASSEGGEYQPQHFGDGTRLSIL.

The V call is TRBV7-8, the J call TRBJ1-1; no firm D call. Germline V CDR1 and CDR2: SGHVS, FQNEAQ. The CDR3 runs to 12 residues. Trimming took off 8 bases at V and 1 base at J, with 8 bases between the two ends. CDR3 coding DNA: TGTGCCAGCGGCAGAGGGAACACTGAAGCTTTCTTT. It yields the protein CASGRGNTEAFF.

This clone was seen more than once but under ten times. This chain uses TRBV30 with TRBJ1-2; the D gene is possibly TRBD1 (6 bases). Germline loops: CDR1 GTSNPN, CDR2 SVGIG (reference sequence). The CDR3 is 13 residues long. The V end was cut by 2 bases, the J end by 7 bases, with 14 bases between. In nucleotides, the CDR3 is TGTGCCTGGAGTAGGTCAGGGGCGGGTGGCTACACCTTC. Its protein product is CAWSRSGAGGYTF.

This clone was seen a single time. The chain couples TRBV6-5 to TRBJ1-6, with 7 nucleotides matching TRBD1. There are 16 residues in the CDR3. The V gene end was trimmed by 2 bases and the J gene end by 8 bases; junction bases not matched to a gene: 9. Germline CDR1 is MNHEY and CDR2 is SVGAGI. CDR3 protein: CASSYTTGVSDSPLHF. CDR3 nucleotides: TGTGCCAGCAGTTACACAACAGGGGTTTCGGATTCACCCCTCCACTTT.

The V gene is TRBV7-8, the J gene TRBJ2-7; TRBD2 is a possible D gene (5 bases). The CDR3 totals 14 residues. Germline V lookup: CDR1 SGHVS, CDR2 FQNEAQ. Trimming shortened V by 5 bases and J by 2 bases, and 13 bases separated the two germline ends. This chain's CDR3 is CASSRSGVTYEQYF. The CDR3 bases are TGTGCCAGCAGCAGATCCGGGGTCACCTACGAGCAGTACTTC.